One and the same sample provided the 29 T cell receptor beta chains below, sequenced in a study of T-cell memory formation after mild COVID-19. From the 5' RACE reads, TCRdb called clonotypes with MiXCR, one entry per CDR3 protein. This sample yields roughly 40,000 distinct CDR3 sequences, of which roughly 8% are seen a single time; approximately 1.5% belongs to the top ten. Sequenced input: PBMCs or a T cell subset sorted from them (not recorded which). The receptors originated from a man aged 18 to 35 who had mild COVID-19 (a few samples of this study predate the infection). Cell type and time point are not known.

This clonotype was seen ten or more times. The V call is TRBV19, the J call TRBJ2-7; 7 bases fit TRBD1. Germline V gene lookup returns CDR1 LNHDA and CDR2 SQIVND (reference sequence). V lost 7 bases and J lost 5; bases outside the gene matches: 11. CDR3 size: 14 residues. CDR3 sequence: CASTPTGVIHEQYF. The CDR3 DNA is TGTGCCAGTACCCCAACAGGGGTGATACACGAGCAGTACTTC.

This clonotype has just a few counts. The rearrangement links TRBV2 to TRBJ1-3, with D uncertain. This CDR3 comprises 13 residues. Germline CDR1 reads SNHLY; CDR2 reads FYNNEI. The V and J ends lost 11 bases and 0 bases respectively, with 11 bases between them. The CDR3 spells CASGSLSGNTIYF. In DNA form, the CDR3 reads TGTGCCTCGGGGTCCCTCTCTGGAAACACCATATATTTT.

This clonotype was counted many times. The DNA of the CDR3 is TGTGCCAGCAGCCTACAGTTCGGGCAGGGGGCTGGCTACACCTTC. Translating gives CASSLQFGQGAGYTF. The chain carries TRBV7-2 and TRBJ1-2; 8 bases agree with TRBD1. This CDR3 contains 15 residues. Germline values: CDR1 SGHTA, CDR2 FQGNSA. V lost 5 bases, J lost 7 bases, and 12 bases stayed unmatched.

The chain is built from TRBV7-2 and TRBJ2-5; 7 bases fit TRBD2. The V and J ends lost 5 bases and 5 bases, in that order; junction bases with no gene match: 17. Germline V CDR1 and CDR2: SGHTA, FQGNSA. This CDR3 contains 17 residues. The CDR3 DNA reads as TGTGCCAGCAGCCGGATGTTGTTGACGGGGGGAGGGGAGACCCAGTACTTC. Its protein product is CASSRMLLTGGGETQYF.

This clonotype was observed many times. The chain is built from TRBV20-1 and TRBJ2-6; weak D call: TRBD1 (5 bases). Trimming stripped 5 bases from V and 0 bases from J, with 5 bases between. The CDR3 covers 13 residues. CDR1 and CDR2 from the germline V gene are DFQATT and SNEGSKA (reference sequence). The CDR3 spells CSADSSGANVLTF. DNA of the CDR3: TGCAGTGCTGACAGCTCTGGGGCCAACGTCCTGACTTTC.

This clonotype was observed a few times. The rearrangement uses TRBV12-3 or TRBV12-4 and TRBJ1-5, with 9 bases fitting TRBD1. Losses at the gene ends were 3 bases for V and 5 bases for J; bases not matched to a gene: 8. This CDR3 has 16 amino acids. DNA for the CDR3: TGTGCCAGCAGTTTGGGCGGGACAGGGCTCTATCAGCCCCAGCATTTT. It is translated as CASSLGGTGLYQPQHF.

Ten or more counts support this clonotype. The chain is built from TRBV29-1 and TRBJ1-2, with D possibly being TRBD1 (6 bases). There are 14 residues in the CDR3. Germline-derived CDR1 and CDR2 are SQVTM and ANQGSEA. Trimming pared 6 bases from V and 1 base from J, leaving 15 bases between. The CDR3 loop reads CSVSTRTDNYGYTF. CDR3 bases: TGCAGCGTGTCTACTCGGACAGATAACTATGGCTACACCTTC.

This clonotype was picked up a small number of times. The chain uses TRBV7-8 and TRBJ2-5; 7 nucleotides match TRBD2. The CDR3 has 15 amino acids. J lost 5 bases, V lost 1 base, and 7 bases had no gene match. CDR1 is SGHVS, CDR2 FQNEAQ, per germline. The CDR3 coding sequence is TGTGCCAGCAGCTTAGGGTCAGCGGGGAGGGAGACCCAGTACTTC. This gives the protein CASSLGSAGRETQYF.

The chain employs TRBV15 and TRBJ2-3, with unresolved D. Trimming shortened V by 0 bases and J by 6 bases, and 7 bases separated the two germline ends. Germline values: CDR1 LNHNV, CDR2 YYDKDF (reference sequence). This CDR3 region has 13 residues. The CDR3 DNA sequence: TGTGCCACCAGCAGAGAGGCCAGCGATACGCAGTATTTT. Translated: CATSREASDTQYF.

This clonotype is medium-sized in the sample. The rearrangement uses TRBV12-3 or TRBV12-4 and TRBJ2-2, with D unresolved. The CDR3 totals 13 residues. Trimming cost V 6 bases and J 2 bases, with 7 bases left between them. Here the CDR3 reads CASSPENTGELFF. The CDR3 DNA reads TGTGCCAGCAGCCCGGAAAACACCGGGGAGCTGTTTTTT.

This clonotype was picked up many times. The chain employs TRBV6-5 and TRBJ2-3; the D is unclear. CDR1 MNHEY and CDR2 SVGAGI come from the germline V gene. This CDR3 region has 15 residues. V lost 0 bases, J lost 1 base, and 8 bases lay in between. The CDR3 protein is CASSYSSLGTDTQYF. As DNA, the CDR3 is TGTGCCAGCAGTTACTCGTCCCTCGGCACAGATACGCAGTATTTT.

The chain is built from TRBV5-1 and TRBJ2-2; 11 bases map to TRBD2. CDR1 and CDR2 (germline): SGHRS, YFSETQ. The ends lost 1 base at V and 4 bases at J; junction bases unmatched: 6. The CDR3 spans 17 residues. CDR3 coding DNA: TGCGCCAGCAGCTTGCGTCTAGCGGGGGGATCCACCGGGGAGCTGTTTTTT. It is translated as CASSLRLAGGSTGELFF.

In DNA, the CDR3 is TGCAGTGCTGGACAGATCGGCGGGGGGGCAGATACGCAGTATTTT. This gives the protein CSAGQIGGGADTQYF. V gene TRBV20-1 combines with J gene TRBJ2-3; TRBD2 agrees at 9 bases. This CDR3 is 15 amino acids long. J was trimmed by 4 bases and V by 5 bases; bases with no gene match: 10. Germline CDR1 DFQATT, CDR2 SNEGSKA (reference sequence).

This clonotype was counted only a few times. The chain employs TRBV3-1 and TRBJ1-1, with D possibly being TRBD1 (5 bases). This CDR3 has 12 residues. V was trimmed by 1 base and J by 7 bases, leaving 7 bases between them. Germline assignment: CDR1 LGHDT and CDR2 YNNKEL (reference sequence). The DNA for the CDR3 is TGTGCCAGCAGCCAAGTCCAGGGTGAAGCTTTCTTT. As protein: CASSQVQGEAFF.

The gene calls are TRBV20-1 and TRBJ2-7; no firm D call. The CDR3 runs 11 residues. The V end was cut by 3 bases, the J end by 3 bases, with 6 bases between. The germline V gene has CDR1 DFQATT and CDR2 SNEGSKA (reference sequence). The DNA of the CDR3 is TGCAGTGCTAGGGGCAGCTACGAGCAGTACGTC. Translating gives CSARGSYEQYV.

A few counts support this clonotype. The gene calls are TRBV19 and TRBJ1-5; D may be TRBD1 (6 bases). This CDR3 is 13 amino acids long. Germline-derived CDR1 and CDR2 are LNHDA and SQIVND (reference sequence). V was trimmed by 6 bases and J by 7 bases, leaving 13 bases between them. CDR3 in DNA: TGTGCCAGTAGGGGGGGCATAGGACAGCCCCAGCATTTT. Translation: CASRGGIGQPQHF.

This clonotype was picked up a small number of times. This chain joins TRBV5-1 and TRBJ2-5; 8 bases agree with TRBD2. In germline, CDR1 is SGHRS, CDR2 YFSETQ. The CDR3 has 15 amino acids. The V segment lost 1 base and the J segment 7 bases; nucleotides outside the gene matches: 9. The CDR3 sequence is CASSLTGGAGRTQYF. CDR3 sequence (DNA): TGCGCCAGCAGCTTGACCGGGGGGGCCGGTCGGACCCAGTACTTC.

There are a few counts of this clonotype. This chain joins TRBV10-3 and TRBJ1-5; D is unresolved. CDR1 and CDR2 from the germline V gene are ENHRY and SYGVKD. V dropped 2 bases and J dropped 3 bases, with 5 bases sitting between them. The CDR3 consists of 13 residues. The CDR3 spells CAISEGNNQPQHF. Here the CDR3 DNA reads TGTGCCATCAGTGAGGGTAACAATCAGCCCCAGCATTTT.

There are a few counts of this clonotype. J is TRBJ2-3 and V is TRBV28; TRBD2 matches at 13 bases. Germline V lookup: CDR1 MDHEN, CDR2 SYDVKM. V was pared by 3 bases and J by 2 bases, with 20 bases of the junction left unmatched. The CDR3 runs to 22 residues. CDR3 region: CASSFPMRESLGLAGTTDTQYF. In DNA, the CDR3 is TGTGCCAGCAGTTTCCCAATGAGAGAATCTCTGGGACTAGCGGGGACCACAGATACGCAGTATTTT.

Here the CDR3 DNA reads TGTGCCAGCAGTACCTTTGTTGGAGGAGTCACCGGGGAGCTGTTTTTT. Translated, it gives CASSTFVGGVTGELFF. This sequence joins TRBV7-2 and TRBJ2-2; a possible D gene is TRBD2 (5 bases). Germline-derived CDR1 and CDR2 are SGHTA and FQGNSA. This CDR3 contains 16 residues. V dropped 6 bases and J dropped 4 bases, with 18 bases sitting between them. The full variable domain, completed using reference TRBV7-2 and TRBJ2-2, is GAGVSQSPSNKVTEKGKDVELRCDPISGHTALYWYRQSLGQGLEFLIYFQGNSAPDKSGLPSDRFSAERTGGSVSTLTIQRTQQEDSAVYLCASSTFVGGVTGELFFGEGSRLTVL.

This clonotype occurred a few times. J is TRBJ2-5 and V is TRBV6-1; D remains unclear. CDR3 length: 11 residues. CDR1 MNHNS and CDR2 SASEGT come from the germline V gene. V lost 4 bases and J 5 bases, leaving 5 bases between the germline ends. The CDR3 nucleotides are TGTGCCAGCAGTGGGTGGGAGACCCAGTACTTC. This gives the protein CASSGWETQYF.

At least ten counts were recorded for this clonotype. The chain couples TRBV4-3 to TRBJ2-3; 7 bases line up with TRBD2. Germline CDR1 and CDR2: LGHNA and YSLEER. J gave up 3 bases and V 1 base, and 7 bases lay outside the gene matches. CDR3 length: 16 amino acids. The CDR3 loop is CASSQGVTGGTDTQYF. The CDR3 DNA is TGCGCCAGCAGCCAAGGAGTGACGGGGGGTACAGATACGCAGTATTTT.

The rearrangement joins TRBV7-9 to TRBJ2-1; D is perhaps TRBD2 (5 bases). Germline V CDR1 and CDR2: SEHNR, FQNEAQ (reference sequence). This CDR3 has 15 residues. V lost 0 bases, J lost 5 bases, and 11 bases lay in between. The CDR3 bases are TGTGCCAGCAGCTTAGCGCCCCCGAGGGACAATGAGCAGTTCTTC. It codes for CASSLAPPRDNEQFF.

Ten or more counts support this clonotype. The chain uses TRBV10-2 and TRBJ2-3; D could derive from TRBD1 or TRBD2 (5 bases each). This CDR3 is 16 amino acids long. CDR1 WSHSY and CDR2 SAAADI come from the germline V gene. Trimming left V 3 bases short and J 1 base short, with 14 bases between. The CDR3 nucleotides read TGCGCCAGCAGTGATTCGGGACCACCTCGCACAGATACGCAGTATTTT. Its protein is CASSDSGPPRTDTQYF.

This clonotype was found a few times. V is TRBV24-1 and J is TRBJ2-5; no definite D call. The CDR3 covers 14 residues. CDR1 is KGHDR and CDR2 is SFDVKD in the germline V gene. Trimming removed 0 bases at V and 3 bases at J, with 7 bases between. The CDR3 protein is CATSDLNGEETQYF. The CDR3, as DNA: TGTGCCACCAGTGATTTGAACGGTGAAGAGACCCAGTACTTC.

This clonotype was counted between two and nine times. The gene calls are TRBV10-3 and TRBJ1-1, with D maybe TRBD1 (6 bases). V was pared by 3 bases and J by 2 bases, with 16 bases between. Germline CDR1 ENHRY, CDR2 SYGVKD. This CDR3 has 16 residues. The CDR3 bases are TGTGCCATCAGTGATTGGGGGGCGGGAAGAAACACTGAAGCTTTCTTT. Its translation is CAISDWGAGRNTEAFF.

J is TRBJ2-7 and V is TRBV29-1; D is uncertain. The V gene's germline CDR1 is SQVTM and CDR2 ANQGSEA. The CDR3 extends over 12 amino acids. V dropped 4 bases and J dropped 0 bases, with 7 bases sitting between them. The CDR3 nucleotides read TGCAGCGTTGGGACCAGCTCCTACGAGCAGTACTTC. It specifies CSVGTSSYEQYF.

This clonotype was observed a handful of times. The gene calls are TRBV7-2 and TRBJ2-2, with D maybe TRBD2 (5 bases). CDR1 SGHTA and CDR2 FQGNSA come from the germline V gene. The CDR3 contains 14 residues. V lost 5 bases, J lost 5 bases, and 12 bases lay in between. The CDR3 loop reads CASSIGWETGELFF. CDR3 sequence (DNA): TGTGCCAGCAGCATCGGGTGGGAGACCGGGGAGCTGTTTTTT.

In its sample, this clonotype was seen many times. This sequence joins TRBV7-9 and TRBJ1-1; tentative D call: TRBD1 (5 bases). The germline gives CDR1 SEHNR, CDR2 FQNEAQ (reference sequence). The CDR3 spans 14 residues. Trimming took off 8 bases at V and 2 bases at J, with 15 bases between the two ends. Here the CDR3 DNA reads TGTGCCAGCGGTTGGGGGTTCGTCAACACTGAAGCTTTCTTT. Translating it yields CASGWGFVNTEAFF.